These T cell receptor beta chains were read from a single sample in a study of blood T cell repertoires in COVID-19. Libraries were prepared by immunoSEQ multiplex PCR; TCRdb keeps only in-frame clonotypes and omits some of them. The data contain under 250,000 clones, around 80% of them singletons. What was sequenced was peripheral blood. These receptors were taken from a man between 40 and 49 years old with acute or convalescent COVID-19. Each CDR3 is given with its conserved first and last residue. The D gene is left open where the match is weak. The size entry is marked missing in some rows and otherwise reads once, few, many or a size class.

. | TRBJ1-5 | . | TRBV6-2/TRBV6-3 | CASSPRKISNQPQHF | TGTGCCAGCAGTCCGCGAAAGATTAGCAATCAGCCCCAGCATTTT
. | TRBJ2-3 | . | TRBV30 | CAWSLEQEADTQYF | TGTGCCTGGAGCCTAGAGCAGGAGGCAGATACGCAGTATTTT
once | TRBJ2-7 | . | TRBV29-1 | CSVETTTYEQYF | TGCAGCGTTGAAACGACAACCTACGAGCAGTACTTC
once | TRBJ2-7 | . | TRBV5-1 | CASSLALVRDEQYF | TGCGCCAGCAGCTTGGCCCTGGTCCGGGACGAGCAGTACTTC
. | TRBJ2-2 | . | TRBV19 | CASSIWAANTGELFF | TGTGCCAGTAGTATCTGGGCCGCGAACACCGGGGAGCTGTTTTTT
. | TRBJ1-6 | . | TRBV12-3/TRBV12-4 | CASSLGPRPLHF | TGTGCCAGCAGTTTGGGGCCTCGACCCCTCCACTTT
. | TRBJ1-3 | . | TRBV5-1 | CASSLEGTGNTIYF | TGCGCCAGCAGCTTGGAGGGGACTGGAAACACCATATATTTT
. | TRBJ2-1 | . | TRBV12-3/TRBV12-4 | CASRASVINEQFF | TGTGCCAGCCGAGCTAGCGTTATCAATGAGCAGTTCTTC
. | TRBJ2-7 | TRBD1 | TRBV27 | CASSLMGGQGTLEQYF | TGTGCCAGCAGTTTAATGGGTGGACAGGGGACCCTCGAGCAGTACTTC
. | TRBJ1-6 | . | TRBV4-1 | CASSQDLMRTSYNSPLHF | TGCGCCAGCAGCCAAGATCTTATGAGAACCTCCTATAATTCACCCCTCCACTTT
. | TRBJ1-5 | . | TRBV15 | CATSRGSEGRNQPQHF | TGTGCCACCAGCAGGGGTTCTGAGGGCCGCAATCAGCCCCAGCATTTT
. | TRBJ1-1 | . | TRBV2 | CAEEGGTEAFF | TGTGCTGAGGAGGGAGGAACTGAAGCTTTCTTT
. | TRBJ2-5 | . | TRBV5-1 | CASSLSTGSFQETQYF | TGCGCCAGCAGCCTGTCAACGGGTTCCTTCCAAGAGACCCAGTACTTC
. | TRBJ2-7 | . | TRBV2 | CASSEEREYEQYF | TGTGCCAGCAGTGAAGAAAGGGAGTACGAGCAGTACTTC